The clone carrying this T cell receptor (beta chain) appeared a few times. Germline assignment: CDR1 MNHNY and CDR2 SVGAGI (reference sequence). V lost 2 bases and J lost 4, with 15 bases in between. The CDR3 extends over 16 amino acids. The data stem from a study of blood T cell repertoires in COVID-19. Per the original methods: Quantification of nucleated cells was approximated via reference gene primer amplification. Clones were read by immunoSEQ multiplex PCR, and TCRdb kept only the in-frame ones, dropping some. The V and J calls and clone size are taken from that table; D and trimming were inferred from the DNA. The sample includes 250,000 to 400,000 clones, around 90% of them seen just once.

Sequenced input: PBMCs or T cells enriched from blood (not recorded which). This clonotype was sampled from a man in his fifties or sixties who had recovered from COVID-19. The rearrangement joins TRBV6-6 to TRBJ2-1, with a possible D match to TRBD2 (7 bases). CDR3 sequence (DNA): TGTGCCAGCAGTTACGGCCGGGGGGCCAAATACAATGAGCAGTTCTTC. As protein: CASSYGRGAKYNEQFF.